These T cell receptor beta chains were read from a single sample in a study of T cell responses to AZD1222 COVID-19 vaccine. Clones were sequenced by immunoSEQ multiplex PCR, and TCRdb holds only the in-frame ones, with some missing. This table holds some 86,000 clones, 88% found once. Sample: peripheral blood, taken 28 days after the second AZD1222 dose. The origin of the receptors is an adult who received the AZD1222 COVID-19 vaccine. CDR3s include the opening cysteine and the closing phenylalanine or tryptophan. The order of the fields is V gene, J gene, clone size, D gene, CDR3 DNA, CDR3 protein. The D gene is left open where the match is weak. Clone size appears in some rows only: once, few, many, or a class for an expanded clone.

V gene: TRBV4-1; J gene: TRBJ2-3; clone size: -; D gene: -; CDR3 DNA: TGCGCCAGCAGCCCGATCTTCACAGATACGCAGTATTTT; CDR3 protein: CASSPIFTDTQYF
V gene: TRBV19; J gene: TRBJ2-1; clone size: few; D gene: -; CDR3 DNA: TGTGCCAGTAGCTACAGGGAGTACAATGAGCAGTTCTTC; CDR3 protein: CASSYREYNEQFF
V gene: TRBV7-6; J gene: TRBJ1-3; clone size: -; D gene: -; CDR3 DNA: TGTGCCAGCAGCTTGGCGACAGGCCCAAGCTCTGGAAACACCATATATTTT; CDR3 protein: CASSLATGPSSGNTIYF
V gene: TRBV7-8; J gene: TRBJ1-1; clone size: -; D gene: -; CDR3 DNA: TGTGCCAGCAGCCCAGGGGCGGGGACTGAAGCTTTCTTT; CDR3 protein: CASSPGAGTEAFF
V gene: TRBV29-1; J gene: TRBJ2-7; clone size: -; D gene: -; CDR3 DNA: TGCAGCGTTGACGGCAGGGGACCCTACGAGCAGTACTTC; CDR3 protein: CSVDGRGPYEQYF
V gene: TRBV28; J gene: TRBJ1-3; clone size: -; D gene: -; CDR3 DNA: TGTGCCAGCAGTTTTCACCCATCGAGCTCTGGAAACACCATATATTTT; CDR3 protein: CASSFHPSSSGNTIYF
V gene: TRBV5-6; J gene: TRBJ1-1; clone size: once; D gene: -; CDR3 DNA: TGTGCCAGCAGCTCGGGACCGGAGTTGAACACTGAAGCTTTCTTT; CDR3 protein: CASSSGPELNTEAFF
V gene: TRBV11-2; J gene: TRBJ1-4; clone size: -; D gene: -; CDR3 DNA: TGTGCCAGCAGCTCCTTCAGGGGAGGGCATGAAAAACTGTTTTTT; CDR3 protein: CASSSFRGGHEKLFF
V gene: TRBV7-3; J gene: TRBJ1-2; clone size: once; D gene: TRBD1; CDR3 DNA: TGTGCCAGCAGCTTCCCGGGACAGGGTACCTATGGCTACACCTTC; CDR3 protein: CASSFPGQGTYGYTF
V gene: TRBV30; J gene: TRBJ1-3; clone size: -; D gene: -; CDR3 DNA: TGTGCCTGGACCAAAGGGCAGCCTGGAAACACCATATATTTT; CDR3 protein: CAWTKGQPGNTIYF
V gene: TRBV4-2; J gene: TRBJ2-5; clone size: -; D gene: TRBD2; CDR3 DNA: TGTGCCAGCAGCCCCCGGACTAGCTCCGAGACCCAGTACTTC; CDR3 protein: CASSPRTSSETQYF
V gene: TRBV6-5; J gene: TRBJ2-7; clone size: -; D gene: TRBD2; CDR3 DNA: TGTGCCAGCACCACTAGCGGGAGCGGGTCCTACGAGCAGTACTTC; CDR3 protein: CASTTSGSGSYEQYF
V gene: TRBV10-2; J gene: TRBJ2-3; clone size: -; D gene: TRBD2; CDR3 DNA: TGCGCCAGCAGGGTTAGCGGGAACGGAGCCTGCACAGATACGCAGTATTTT; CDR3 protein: CASRVSGNGACTDTQYF
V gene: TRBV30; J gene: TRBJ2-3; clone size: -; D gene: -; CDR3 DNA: TGTGCCTGGAGGCGGGCGAGCACAGATACGCAGTATTTT; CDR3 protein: CAWRRASTDTQYF
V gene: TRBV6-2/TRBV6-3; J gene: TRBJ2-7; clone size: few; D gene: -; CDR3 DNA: TGTGCCAGCAGTTACGAAACAGGCTCCTACGAGCAGTACTTC; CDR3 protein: CASSYETGSYEQYF
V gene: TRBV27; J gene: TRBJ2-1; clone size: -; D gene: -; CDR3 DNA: TGTGCCAGCAGTTTGAGGTTCTTC; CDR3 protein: CASSLRFF
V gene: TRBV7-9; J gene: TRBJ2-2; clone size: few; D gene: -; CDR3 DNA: TGTGCCAGCAGCCCAAGACAGAACACCGGGGAGCTGTTTTTT; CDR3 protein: CASSPRQNTGELFF
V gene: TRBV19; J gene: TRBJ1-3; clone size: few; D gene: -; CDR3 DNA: TGTGCCAGTAGTTCAGGCGTCGCCGGAAACACCATATATTTT; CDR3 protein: CASSSGVAGNTIYF
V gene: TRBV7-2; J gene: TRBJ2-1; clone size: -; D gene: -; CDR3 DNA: TGTGCCAGCAGCTTAGTGATTGGGAATGAGCAGTTCTTC; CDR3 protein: CASSLVIGNEQFF
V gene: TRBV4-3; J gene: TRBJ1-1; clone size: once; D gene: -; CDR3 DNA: TGCGCCAGCAGCCAATCGATCCGGGGAAACACTGAAGCTTTCTTT; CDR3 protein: CASSQSIRGNTEAFF
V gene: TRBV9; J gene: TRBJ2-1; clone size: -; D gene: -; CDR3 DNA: TGTGCCAGCTCACCGGGCCCTGAGCAGTTCTTC; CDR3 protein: CASSPGPEQFF
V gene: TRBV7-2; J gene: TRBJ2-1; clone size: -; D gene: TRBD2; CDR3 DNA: TGTGCCAGCAGCCAGGGACTAGCGGATTACAATGAGCAGTTCTTC; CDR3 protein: CASSQGLADYNEQFF
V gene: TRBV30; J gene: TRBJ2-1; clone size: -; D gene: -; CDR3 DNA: TGTGCCTGGAGTGTAGAGGTGCAGTTCTTC; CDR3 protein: CAWSVEVQFF
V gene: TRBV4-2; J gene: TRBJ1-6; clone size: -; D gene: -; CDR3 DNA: TGTGCCAGCAGCGCCGACAGGCACAATTCACCCCTCCACTTT; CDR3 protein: CASSADRHNSPLHF
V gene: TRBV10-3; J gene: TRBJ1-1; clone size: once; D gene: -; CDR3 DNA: TGTGCCATCAGTTGGGGGACTTCCGATGACACTGAAGCTTTCTTT; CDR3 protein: CAISWGTSDDTEAFF
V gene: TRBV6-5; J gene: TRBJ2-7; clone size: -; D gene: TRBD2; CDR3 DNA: TGTGCCAGCGGGGCCCGGGGGGAGTACTCCGAGCAGTACTTC; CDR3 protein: CASGARGEYSEQYF
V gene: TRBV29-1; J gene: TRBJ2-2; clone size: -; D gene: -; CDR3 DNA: TGCAGCGTTGAGGGAACCAGACAGTCGAACACCGGGGAGCTGTTTTTT; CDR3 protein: CSVEGTRQSNTGELFF
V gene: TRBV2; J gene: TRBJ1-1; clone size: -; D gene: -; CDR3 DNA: TGTGCCAGCATCGACCCGGGACAATCGGCAAACACTGAAGCTTTCTTT; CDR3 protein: CASIDPGQSANTEAFF
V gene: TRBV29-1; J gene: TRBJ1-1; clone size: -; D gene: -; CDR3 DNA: TGCAGCGTTGGCAGGGGCGCTGAAGCTTTCTTT; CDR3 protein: CSVGRGAEAFF
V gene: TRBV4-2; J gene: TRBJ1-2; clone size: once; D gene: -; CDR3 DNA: TGTGCCAGCAGCCAAACAGGAGACCACTATGGCTACACCTTC; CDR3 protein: CASSQTGDHYGYTF
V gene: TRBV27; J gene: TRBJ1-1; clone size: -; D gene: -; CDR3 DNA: TGTGCCAGCAGTTTAGAACGGATGAACACTGAAGCTTTCTTT; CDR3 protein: CASSLERMNTEAFF
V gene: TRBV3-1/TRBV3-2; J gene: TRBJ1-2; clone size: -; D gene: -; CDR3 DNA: TGTGCCAGCAGCCAGGTCGGCAGGGCGGGTCGGAATGGCTACACCTTC; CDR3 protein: CASSQVGRAGRNGYTF
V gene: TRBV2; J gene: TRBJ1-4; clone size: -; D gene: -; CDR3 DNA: TGTGCCAGCAGTGATAACGGGGGGCGCACGGAAAAACTGTTTTTT; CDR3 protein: CASSDNGGRTEKLFF
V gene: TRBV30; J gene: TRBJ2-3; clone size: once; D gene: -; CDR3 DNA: TGTGCCTGGAGTTCAGAAAACACAGATACGCAGTATTTT; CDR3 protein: CAWSSENTDTQYF
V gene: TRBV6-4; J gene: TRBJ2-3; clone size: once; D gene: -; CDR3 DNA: TGTGCCAGCAGTGACTTTGGTCTAGCTGGGGGCACAGATACGCAGTATTTT; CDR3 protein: CASSDFGLAGGTDTQYF
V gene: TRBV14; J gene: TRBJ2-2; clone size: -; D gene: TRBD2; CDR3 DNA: TGTGCCAGCAGCCACCCGGGACTAACGAACACCGGGGAGCTGTTTTTT; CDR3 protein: CASSHPGLTNTGELFF
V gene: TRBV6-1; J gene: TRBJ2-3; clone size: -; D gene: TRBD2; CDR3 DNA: TGTGCCAGCAGTGAGAACCCCCTCCATGGACTAGCGGGAGAAGATACGCAGTATTTT; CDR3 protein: CASSENPLHGLAGEDTQYF
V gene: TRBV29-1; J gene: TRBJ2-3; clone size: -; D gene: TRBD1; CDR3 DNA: TGCAGCGGACAGGGTGGAGGCACAGATACGCAGTATTTT; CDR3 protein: CSGQGGGTDTQYF
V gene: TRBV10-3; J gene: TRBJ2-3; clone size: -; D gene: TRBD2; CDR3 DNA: TGTGCCATCAGTGGGGGGACTAGCGGGAGTGCAGATACGCAGTATTTT; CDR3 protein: CAISGGTSGSADTQYF
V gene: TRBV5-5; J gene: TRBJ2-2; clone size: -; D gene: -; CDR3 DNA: TGTGCCAGCAGCGTGGTATTGGTACTAGGGGCGAACACCGGGGAGCTGTTTTTT; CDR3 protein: CASSVVLVLGANTGELFF
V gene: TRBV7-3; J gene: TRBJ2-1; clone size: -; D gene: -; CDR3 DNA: TGTGCCAGCAGCTTAACGATCGGGAATGAGCAGTTCTTC; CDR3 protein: CASSLTIGNEQFF
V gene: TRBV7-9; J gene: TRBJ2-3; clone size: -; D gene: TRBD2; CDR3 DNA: TGTGCCAGCAGCCAACTAGCGGGAGGGCCTACAGATACGCAGTATTTT; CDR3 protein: CASSQLAGGPTDTQYF
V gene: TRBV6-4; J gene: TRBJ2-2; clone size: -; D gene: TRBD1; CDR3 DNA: TGTGCCAGCACTGAAGGACAGGACACCGGGGAGCTGTTTTTT; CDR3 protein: CASTEGQDTGELFF
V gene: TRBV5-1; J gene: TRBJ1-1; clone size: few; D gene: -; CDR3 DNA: TGCGCCAGCAGCTTGAGGGGGTGGGGCGCGGGGAACACTGAAGCTTTCTTT; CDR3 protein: CASSLRGWGAGNTEAFF
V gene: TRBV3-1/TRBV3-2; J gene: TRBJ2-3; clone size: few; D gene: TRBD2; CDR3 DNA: TGTGCCAGCAGCCCCCACCGACTAGCGGACACAGATACGCAGTATTTT; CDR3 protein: CASSPHRLADTDTQYF
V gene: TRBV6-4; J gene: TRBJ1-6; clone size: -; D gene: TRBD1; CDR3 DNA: TGTGCCAGCAGTGCTACAGGGGGAGAAAGATCACCCCTCCACTTT; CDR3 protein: CASSATGGERSPLHF
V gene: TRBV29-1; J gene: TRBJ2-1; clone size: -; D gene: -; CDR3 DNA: TGCAGCCTTTTAGTGGGACTGGAATACAATGAGCAGTTCTTC; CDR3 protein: CSLLVGLEYNEQFF
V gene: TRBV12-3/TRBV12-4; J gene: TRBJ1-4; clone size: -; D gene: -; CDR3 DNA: TGTGCCAGCAGTAGAACAGGGGAAAAACTGTTTTTT; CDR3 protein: CASSRTGEKLFF
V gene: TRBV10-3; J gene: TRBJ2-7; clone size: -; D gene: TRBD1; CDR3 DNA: TGTGCCATCAGTGGGGGGCTGGGACAGGGATTCCACGAGCAGTACTTC; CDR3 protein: CAISGGLGQGFHEQYF
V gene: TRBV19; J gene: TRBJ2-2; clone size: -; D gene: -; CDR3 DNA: TGTGCCAGTACTATGATAGGGTATAGCGCGAACACCGGGGAGCTGTTTTTT; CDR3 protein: CASTMIGYSANTGELFF
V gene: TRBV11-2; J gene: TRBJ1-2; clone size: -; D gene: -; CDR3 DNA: TGTGCCAGCAGCTTAGGGGGATACTATGGCTACACCTTC; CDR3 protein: CASSLGGYYGYTF